There are a few counts of the clone carrying this TCR beta chain. Its antigen is undetermined. This specimen belongs to a study of T cell repertoires in cytomegalovirus infection. MiXCR was run by TCRdb on the reads, yielding one entry per CDR3 protein. The data contain under 50,000 distinct CDR3 sequences, 20% to 25% of them singletons. Trimming removed 8 bases at V and 7 bases at J, with 12 bases between. Germline CDR1 is LNHDA and CDR2 is SQIVND (reference sequence). The CDR3 spans 12 residues. The rearrangement uses TRBV19 and TRBJ1-3; the D is unclear. Sequencing used PBMCs, sequenced either directly or after in vitro stimulation (not recorded which). This TCR derives from a human donor in good health (CMV status not recorded). Some clones in this sample may be carry-over from other donors' samples. The CDR3 here is CASFSDGNTIYF. The CDR3 DNA follows: TGTGCCAGTTTCTCGGACGGCAACACCATATATTTT.